This T cell receptor (beta chain) was sequenced during a study of T cells in women clearing cervical HPV infection. At the level of the study: Controls gave blood once infection was undetectable; cases at lesion identification.

A note on this clone: Read data end 3 residues before the CDR3 end; the end is taken from the germline J gene.

Average input was around 1,100 ng genomic DNA for immunoSEQ TCR beta CDR3 amplification. Profiling relied on immunoSEQ multiplex PCR, and the TCRdb table lists in-frame clones only, not all of them. Across more than 25,000 clones, the top ten clones capture about 8% of the sample. The CDR3 length is 15 residues. Germline V gene lookup returns CDR1 DFQATT and CDR2 SNEGSKA (reference sequence). V gave up 4 bases and J gave up 3 bases; unmatched junction bases: 9. The TCR originated in a woman between 18 and 70 years old with a cervical HPV16 infection that either progressed to CIN3+ or cleared (not recorded which). V gene TRBV20-1 combines with J gene TRBJ1-1; TRBD1 agrees at 9 bases. Specimen: blood buffy coat. CDR3 loop: CSAIDPRDRDTEAFF. The CDR3 DNA, read in part, is TGCAGTGCTATCGACCCCCGGGACAGGGACACTGAA.